Each of the 6 T cell receptor beta chains below was sequenced from the same sample in a study of T cell repertoires in ileal Crohn's disease. Only in-frame clones appear in the TCRdb table, and some are missing; sequencing was by immunoSEQ multiplex PCR. The sample includes more than 15,000 clones, about 55% of them seen just once. The sample comprised ileal tissue. The source is an adult with Crohn's disease.

The chain couples TRBV19 to TRBJ2-5; 11 bases are a match to TRBD2. This CDR3 contains 15 residues. The V segment lost 5 bases and the J segment 5 bases; nucleotides outside the gene matches: 7. Germline loops: CDR1 LNHDA, CDR2 SQIVND (reference sequence). For the CDR3, the DNA is TGTGCCAGTAGTCCGTTAGCGGGAGGGGAGGAGACCCAGTACTTC. Amino acid sequence: CASSPLAGGEETQYF.

The chain has TRBV5-4 and TRBJ2-7; 11 bases agree with TRBD2. After removal of 3 bases from V and 4 bases from J, the junction contained 6 bases not matched to a gene. The germline CDR1 and CDR2 sequences are SGHNT and YYREEE (reference sequence). This CDR3 has 15 residues. The CDR3 sequence is CASSSGLAERYEQYF. For the CDR3, the DNA is TGTGCCAGCAGCTCGGGACTAGCGGAGCGGTACGAGCAGTACTTC.

The genes are TRBV9 and TRBJ2-2; the D gene is possibly TRBD1 (6 bases). Germline V lookup: CDR1 SGDLS, CDR2 YYNGEE. The CDR3 is 15 amino acids. Trimming stripped 2 bases from V and 4 bases from J, with 12 bases between. For the CDR3, the DNA is TGTGCCAGCAGCGTGCAGGACAGAGGCACCGGGGAGCTGTTTTTT. Translated: CASSVQDRGTGELFF. Drawing the rest from reference TRBV9 and TRBJ2-2, the complete variable domain is DSGVTQTPKHLITATGQRVTLRCSPRSGDLSVYWYQQSLDQGLQFLIQYYNGEERAKGNILERFSAQQFPDLHSELNLSSLELGDSALYFCASSVQDRGTGELFFGEGSRLTVL.

Note on this clone: The junction differs from germline at one of its ends, possibly a read error. V and J are TRBV5-6 and TRBJ2-7; D unresolved. The CDR3 totals 15 residues. CDR1 and CDR2 (germline): SGHDT, YYEEEE. The CDR3 coding sequence is TGTGCCAGCAGCTTGGCAGGCCGAAGTTGGTACGAGCAGCACTTC. Protein: CASSLAGRSWYEQHF.

The genes are TRBV28 and TRBJ1-2, with D tentatively TRBD1 (5 bases). V was trimmed by 2 bases and J by 3 bases, leaving 10 bases between them. The CDR3 totals 14 residues. The germline V gene has CDR1 MDHEN and CDR2 SYDVKM. The CDR3 nucleotides read TGTGCCAGCAGTTTAAGTGGGGCGGACTATGGCTACACCTTC. Its protein is CASSLSGADYGYTF.

The chain couples TRBV19 to TRBJ1-1; D is possibly TRBD1 (5 bases). The CDR3 has 13 residues. Per germline, CDR1 LNHDA and CDR2 SQIVND (reference sequence). Trimming left V 3 bases short and J 8 bases short, with 13 bases between. CDR3 in amino acids: CASSMSRRGEAFF. CDR3 in DNA: TGTGCCAGTAGTATGTCCAGGCGGGGGGAAGCTTTCTTT.